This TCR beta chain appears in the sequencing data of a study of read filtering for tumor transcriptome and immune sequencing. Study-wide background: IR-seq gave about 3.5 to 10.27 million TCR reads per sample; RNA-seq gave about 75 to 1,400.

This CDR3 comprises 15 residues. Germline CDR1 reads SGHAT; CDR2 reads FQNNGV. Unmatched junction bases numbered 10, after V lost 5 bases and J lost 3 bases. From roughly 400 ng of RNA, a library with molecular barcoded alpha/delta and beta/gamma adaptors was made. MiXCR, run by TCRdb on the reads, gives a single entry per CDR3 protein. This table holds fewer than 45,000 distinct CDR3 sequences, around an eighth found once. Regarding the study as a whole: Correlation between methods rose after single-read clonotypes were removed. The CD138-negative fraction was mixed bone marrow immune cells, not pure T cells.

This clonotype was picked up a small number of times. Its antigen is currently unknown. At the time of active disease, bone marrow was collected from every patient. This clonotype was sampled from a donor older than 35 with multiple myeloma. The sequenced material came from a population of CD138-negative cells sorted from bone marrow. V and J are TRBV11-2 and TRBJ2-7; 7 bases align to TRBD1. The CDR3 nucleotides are TGTGCCAGCAGCAGAGACAGGGAGAGTCGCTACGAGCAGTACTTC. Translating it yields CASSRDRESRYEQYF.